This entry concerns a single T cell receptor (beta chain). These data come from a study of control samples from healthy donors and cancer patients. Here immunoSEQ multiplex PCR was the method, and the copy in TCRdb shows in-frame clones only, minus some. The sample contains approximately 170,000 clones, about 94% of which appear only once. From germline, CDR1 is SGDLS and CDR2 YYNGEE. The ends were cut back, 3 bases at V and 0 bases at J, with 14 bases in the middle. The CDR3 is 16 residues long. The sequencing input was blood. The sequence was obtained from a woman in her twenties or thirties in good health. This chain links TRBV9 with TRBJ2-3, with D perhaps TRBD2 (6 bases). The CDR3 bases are TGTGCCAGCAGCGGGACCGGGACTTCGAGCACAGATACGCAGTATTTT. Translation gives CASSGTGTSSTDTQYF. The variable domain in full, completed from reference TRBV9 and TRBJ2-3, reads DSGVTQTPKHLITATGQRVTLRCSPRSGDLSVYWYQQSLDQGLQFLIQYYNGEERAKGNILERFSAQQFPDLHSELNLSSLELGDSALYFCASSGTGTSSTDTQYFGPGTRLTVL.